These 30 T cell receptor beta chains were sequenced from one sample in a study of blood T cell repertoires in COVID-19. Produced via immunoSEQ multiplex PCR; TCRdb's table is partial and in-frame only. The table has around 97,000 clones, approximately 84% seen once. Sample: peripheral blood. These receptors were collected from a man in his 70s with acute or convalescent COVID-19.

This chain joins TRBV6-5 and TRBJ1-2; 7 bases match TRBD1. The CDR3 sequence is 13 residues long. CDR1 MNHEY and CDR2 SVGAGI come from the germline V gene. Trimming at V came to 6 bases and at J to 9 bases, leaving 10 bases not matched to a gene. CDR3 amino acids: CASSEGQLLRYTF. The DNA of the CDR3 is TGTGCCAGCAGCGAGGGACAGTTGCTTCGCTACACCTTC.

The J gene is TRBJ2-3, the V gene TRBV12-3 or TRBV12-4; no definite D call. Trimming removed 6 bases from V and 6 bases from J, with 7 bases in between. The CDR3 contains 11 residues. CDR3 sequence: CASRRTDTQYF. CDR3 nucleotides: TGTGCCAGCAGGCGAACGGATACGCAGTATTTT.

Here the CDR3 reads CASSPPTLRTSPWNEQFF. CDR3 DNA sequence: TGTGCCAGCTCACCCCCTACCCTGAGGACTAGCCCGTGGAATGAGCAGTTCTTC. This rearrangement joins TRBV18 to TRBJ2-1; 8 bases align to TRBD2. V gave up 3 bases and J gave up 7 bases; unmatched junction bases: 17. This CDR3 is built from 18 residues. CDR1 is KGHSH and CDR2 is LQKENI in the germline V gene.

This rearrangement joins TRBV18 to TRBJ1-6; 7 bases agree with TRBD1. Germline loops: CDR1 KGHSH, CDR2 LQKENI. The CDR3 has 14 residues. J lost 7 bases, V lost 2 bases, and 2 bases had no gene match. In DNA, the CDR3 is TGTGCCAGCTCACCAGTGGACAGGAATTCACCCCTCCACTTT. It is translated as CASSPVDRNSPLHF.

The chain combines TRBV9 with TRBJ1-2; D gene unclear. CDR1 and CDR2 (germline): SGDLS, YYNGEE. Trimming cost V 0 bases and J 4 bases, with 13 bases left between them. The CDR3 is made up of 15 amino acids. DNA for the CDR3: TGTGCCAGCAGCGTAGCTAAGGGAGGCGGCTATGGCTACACCTTC. Translating it yields CASSVAKGGGYGYTF.

The rearrangement uses TRBV28 and TRBJ2-1; the match to TRBD1 covers 8 bases. This CDR3 region has 15 residues. The germline gives CDR1 MDHEN, CDR2 SYDVKM. The V and J ends lost 4 bases and 4 bases, in that order; junction bases with no gene match: 6. CDR3 protein: CASSSFRGLYNEQFF. CDR3 nucleotides: TGTGCCAGCAGTTCTTTCAGGGGGCTTTACAATGAGCAGTTCTTC.

The chain carries TRBV2 and TRBJ2-2; 12 bases line up with TRBD2. Germline V gene lookup returns CDR1 SNHLY and CDR2 FYNNEI. V dropped 3 bases and J dropped 13; count of bases not matched to a gene: 12. The CDR3 is made up of 16 amino acids. The CDR3 here is CASSEGGLAGLKGLFF. CDR3 nucleotide sequence: TGTGCCAGCAGTGAGGGCGGACTAGCGGGACTCAAAGGGCTGTTTTTT.

V gene TRBV20-1 combines with J gene TRBJ1-5; D unclear. The V end lost 3 bases, the J end lost 5 bases, and 8 bases lay between the germline ends. The germline CDR1 and CDR2 sequences are DFQATT and SNEGSKA (reference sequence). This CDR3 is built from 12 residues. CDR3 in DNA: TGCAGTGCTAGTAGGAGCGATCAGCCCCAGCATTTT. The encoded protein is CSASRSDQPQHF.

This clone was found once. The CDR3 spells CASRQGQTETQYF. CDR3 coding DNA: TGTGCCAGCAGACAGGGACAGACGGAGACCCAGTACTTC. The chain employs TRBV6-5 and TRBJ2-5, with 7 bases lining up with TRBD1. The CDR3 extends over 13 amino acids. J lost 5 bases, V lost 6 bases, and 6 bases had no gene match. Germline V gene data show CDR1 as MNHEY and CDR2 as SVGAGI.

This clone was seen only once. This chain links TRBV6-6 with TRBJ1-6; D is perhaps TRBD1 (5 bases). CDR3 length equals 14 residues. The V gene lost 6 bases and the J gene lost 10 bases, with 16 bases spanning the gap. Germline CDR1 MNHNY, CDR2 SVGAGI (reference sequence). CDR3 coding DNA: TGTGCCAGCAGCCCCGGTAGGGGAGGGTCACCCCTCCACTTT. Its protein product is CASSPGRGGSPLHF.

This chain joins TRBV6-4 and TRBJ1-5; 9 positions match TRBD1. This CDR3 contains 15 residues. Germline V gene data show CDR1 as MRHNA and CDR2 as SNTAGT. Unmatched junction bases numbered 6, after V lost 3 bases and J lost 6 bases. CDR3 bases: TGTGCCAGCAGTGAAACGGGACAGGGCTCTCAGCCCCAGCATTTT. Residues: CASSETGQGSQPQHF.

This clone appeared a single time. The chain combines TRBV6-5 with TRBJ2-1; D might be TRBD2 (5 bases). The germline V gene encodes CDR1 MNHEY and CDR2 SVGAGI. V lost 6 bases to trimming and J lost 2 bases, with 14 bases between them. The CDR3 runs to 15 residues. As DNA, the CDR3 is TGTGCCAGCAGAGAGGACTCAAGAACCTACAATGAGCAGTTCTTC. Protein: CASREDSRTYNEQFF.

The rearrangement joins TRBV24-1 to TRBJ2-2, with D possibly matching TRBD1 (6 bases). V was cut by 3 bases and J by 6 bases, with 10 bases left in between. Germline V lookup: CDR1 KGHDR, CDR2 SFDVKD. This CDR3 contains 14 residues. CDR3 loop: CATSDARTAGELFF. The CDR3 bases are TGTGCCACCAGTGATGCCAGGACAGCCGGGGAGCTGTTTTTT.

In its sample, this clone was seen a few times. This chain uses TRBV2 with TRBJ1-3; D ambiguous. CDR1 and CDR2 (germline): SNHLY, FYNNEI. CDR3 size: 13 residues. With 2 bases removed from V and 4 bases from J, the gap between germline ends came to 6 bases. The CDR3 DNA reads TGTGCCAGCAGTGAAAACATGGGAAACACCATATATTTT. It translates to CASSENMGNTIYF.

V usage is TRBV4-3 and J usage is TRBJ2-5, with TRBD2 matching 7 bases. Trimming took 0 bases from V and 4 from J; bases not matched to a gene: 11. The CDR3 spans 17 residues. Germline CDR1 reads LGHNA; CDR2 reads YSLEER. The CDR3 DNA reads as TGCGCCAGCAGCCAAGAGAGGCCGGGGGGAAGGTTAGAGACCCAGTACTTC. This codes for CASSQERPGGRLETQYF.

Here the CDR3 DNA reads TGTGCCAGTAGTATCGGGGGGGGCTACAATGAGCAGTTCTTC. Translation gives CASSIGGGYNEQFF. The V gene is TRBV19, the J gene TRBJ2-1; TRBD2 aligns across 8 bases. Germline assignment: CDR1 LNHDA and CDR2 SQIVND (reference sequence). The CDR3 has 14 amino acids. Trimming at V came to 3 bases and at J to 3 bases, leaving 1 base not matched to a gene.

Regarding this clone: A read error may account for a junction end that differs from germline. The chain couples TRBV10-2 to TRBJ2-7, with D unclear. The CDR3 has 11 amino acids. Germline V CDR1 and CDR2: WSHSY, SAAADI. The CDR3 region has the DNA TGCGCCACCAGTGACACCTACGAGCAGTACTTC. Translation gives CATSDTYEQYF.

The chain joins TRBV30 to TRBJ1-2, with unresolved D. Germline V gene sequence: CDR1 GTSNPN, CDR2 SVGIG (reference sequence). Trimming took off 0 bases at V and 6 bases at J, with 14 bases between the two ends. This CDR3 region has 14 residues. The CDR3 protein is CAWSVPPGWDGYTF. In nucleotides, the CDR3 is TGTGCCTGGAGTGTACCACCGGGATGGGATGGCTACACCTTC.

The CDR3: CASSGRDIGNTIYF. The CDR3 nucleotides read TGTGCCAGCAGCGGCCGGGACATTGGGAACACCATATATTTT. The V call is TRBV9, the J call TRBJ1-3; tentative D call: TRBD1 (6 bases). Trimming left V 3 bases short and J 7 bases short, with 14 bases between. This CDR3 spans 14 amino acids. CDR1 and CDR2 from the germline V gene are SGDLS and YYNGEE.

This clone appeared a single time. The V gene is TRBV11-1, the J gene TRBJ2-7, with a possible D match to TRBD1 (5 bases). V gave up 0 bases and J gave up 7 bases, with 13 bases separating them. The CDR3 totals 14 residues. The germline CDR1 and CDR2 sequences are SGHAT and FQDESV (reference sequence). The CDR3 coding sequence is TGTGCCAGCAGCTTAGCGATGGGCAGGGCTGAGCAGTACTTC. Its translation is CASSLAMGRAEQYF.

This clone was detected only a few times. The rearrangement joins TRBV30 to TRBJ1-2; 8 bases are a match to TRBD1. The junction had 9 bases not matched to a gene; V was cut back by 4 bases and J by 8 bases. The germline CDR1 and CDR2 sequences are GTSNPN and SVGIG (reference sequence). The CDR3 contains 13 residues. CDR3: CAWKGRGLRGYTF. As DNA, the CDR3 is TGTGCCTGGAAGGGCAGGGGGCTAAGAGGCTACACCTTC.

CDR3 residues: CASSTQGLAGRSSSYNEQFF. The CDR3 DNA reads as TGTGCCAGTAGTACCCAGGGACTAGCGGGCCGTTCGAGCTCCTACAATGAGCAGTTCTTC. The chain employs TRBV19 and TRBJ2-1, with 12 nucleotides matching TRBD2. V gave up 4 bases and J gave up 0 bases; unmatched junction bases: 13. In germline, CDR1 is LNHDA, CDR2 SQIVND (reference sequence). The CDR3 extends over 20 amino acids.

Only one count was recorded for this clone. This chain uses TRBV19 with TRBJ1-1, with a weak D call TRBD1 (5 bases). Trimming left V 2 bases short and J 1 base short, with 14 bases between. CDR3 length: 16 amino acids. Germline V lookup: CDR1 LNHDA, CDR2 SQIVND (reference sequence). The CDR3 nucleotides are TGTGCCAGTAGTATAATCAGTCCTAGGGGGAACACTGAAGCTTTCTTT. It encodes CASSIISPRGNTEAFF.

The rearrangement links TRBV3-1 (or the pseudogene TRBV3-2) to TRBJ1-6, with 8 nucleotides matching TRBD1. This CDR3 region has 16 residues. Looked up from germline, CDR1 is LGHDT and CDR2 is YNNKEL (reference sequence). The V segment lost 5 bases and the J segment 7 bases; nucleotides outside the gene matches: 10. The CDR3 sequence is CASSSRGQGENSPLHF. For the CDR3, the DNA is TGTGCCAGCAGCAGCCGCGGACAGGGCGAAAATTCACCCCTCCACTTT.

The V gene is TRBV5-4, the J gene TRBJ1-1; D is unresolved. The CDR3 loop spans 14 amino acids. Germline V gives CDR1 SGHNT, CDR2 YYREEE (reference sequence). V was trimmed by 4 bases and J by 0 bases, leaving 10 bases between them. The DNA for the CDR3 is TGTGCCAGCAGCAAGACAAACCTGAACACTGAAGCTTTCTTT. Translated: CASSKTNLNTEAFF. Variable domain in full (rest from reference TRBV5-4 and TRBJ1-1): ETGVTQSPTHLIKTRGQQVTLRCSSQSGHNTVSWYQQALGQGPQFIFQYYREEENGRGNFPPRFSGLQFPNYSSELNVNALELDDSALYLCASSKTNLNTEAFFGQGTRLTVV.

V is TRBV5-4 and J is TRBJ2-1, with TRBD1 matching 7 bases. The germline V gene has CDR1 SGHNT and CDR2 YYREEE (reference sequence). V lost 5 bases and J lost 2; bases outside the gene matches: 10. The CDR3 loop spans 16 amino acids. CDR3 protein: CASRLYRGNTYNEQFF. CDR3 DNA: TGTGCCAGCAGACTTTACAGGGGAAACACCTACAATGAGCAGTTCTTC.

The chain recombines TRBV27 with TRBJ1-1, with TRBD1 identical over 7 bases. Germline V CDR1 and CDR2: MNHEY, SMNVEV (reference sequence). This CDR3 region has 15 residues. Trimming removed 4 bases from V and 0 bases from J; junction bases left unmatched: 5. This CDR3 is CASSSPDRVNTEAFF. The CDR3 nucleotides read TGTGCCAGCAGTTCCCCAGACAGGGTGAACACTGAAGCTTTCTTT.

The CDR3 loop is CASSETYRGRLWTF. CDR3 coding DNA: TGCGCCAGCAGTGAGACCTACAGGGGGCGGCTTTGGACCTTC. J is TRBJ1-2 and V is TRBV10-2; 9 bases line up with TRBD1. The CDR3 is made up of 14 amino acids. The germline V gene encodes CDR1 WSHSY and CDR2 SAAADI. V shed 2 bases and J 14 bases; nucleotides not matched to a gene: 12.

The chain recombines TRBV7-3 with TRBJ2-3, with D perhaps matching TRBD2 (5 bases). This CDR3 is 18 amino acids long. Trimming left V 4 bases short and J 2 bases short, with 22 bases between. Germline values: CDR1 SGHTA, CDR2 FQGTGA. Written as DNA, the CDR3 is TGTGCCAGCAGCTCCCACCCCGGGCGTCGGGGTGCCACAGATACGCAGTATTTT. Amino acid sequence: CASSSHPGRRGATDTQYF.

This clone was seen a few times. The gene calls are TRBV6-6 and TRBJ1-1, with unresolved D. CDR1 and CDR2 (germline): MNHNY, SVGAGI (reference sequence). The V and J ends lost 8 bases and 2 bases respectively, with 12 bases between them. The CDR3 covers 13 residues. The CDR3 loop reads CASLTALNTEAFF. CDR3 nucleotides: TGTGCCAGCCTTACAGCCCTAAACACTGAAGCTTTCTTT.